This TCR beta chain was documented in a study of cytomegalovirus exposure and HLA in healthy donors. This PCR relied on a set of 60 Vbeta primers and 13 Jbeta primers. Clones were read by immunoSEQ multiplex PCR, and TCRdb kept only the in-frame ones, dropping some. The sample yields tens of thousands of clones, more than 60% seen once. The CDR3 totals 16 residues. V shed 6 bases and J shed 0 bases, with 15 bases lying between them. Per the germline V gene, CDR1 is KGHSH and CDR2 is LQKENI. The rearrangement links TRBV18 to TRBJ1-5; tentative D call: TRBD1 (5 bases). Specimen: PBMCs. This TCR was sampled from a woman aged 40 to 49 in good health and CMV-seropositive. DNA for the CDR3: TGTGCCAGCTCTCCTACGGGGGACCTTAGCAATCAGCCCCAGCATTTT. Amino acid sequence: CASSPTGDLSNQPQHF.